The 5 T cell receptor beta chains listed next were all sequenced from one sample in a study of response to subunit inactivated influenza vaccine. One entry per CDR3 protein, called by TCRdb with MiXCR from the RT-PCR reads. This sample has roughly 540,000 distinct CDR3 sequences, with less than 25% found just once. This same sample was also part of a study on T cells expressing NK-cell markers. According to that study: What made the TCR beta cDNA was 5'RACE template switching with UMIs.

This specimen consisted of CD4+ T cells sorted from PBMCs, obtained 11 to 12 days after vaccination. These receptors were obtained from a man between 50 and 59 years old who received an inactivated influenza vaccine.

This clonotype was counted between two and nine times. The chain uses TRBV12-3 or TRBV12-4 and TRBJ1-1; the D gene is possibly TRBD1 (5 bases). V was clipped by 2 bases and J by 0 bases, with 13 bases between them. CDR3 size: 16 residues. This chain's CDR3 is CASSLSSRGVNTEAFF. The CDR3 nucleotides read TGTGCCAGCAGTTTAAGTTCTAGAGGGGTGAACACTGAAGCTTTCTTT.

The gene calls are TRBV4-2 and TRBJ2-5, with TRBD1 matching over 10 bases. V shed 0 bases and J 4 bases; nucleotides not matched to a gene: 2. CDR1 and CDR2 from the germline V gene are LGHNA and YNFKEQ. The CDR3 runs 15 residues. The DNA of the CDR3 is TGTGCCAGCAGCCAAGAAGGGACAGGGGTAGAGACCCAGTACTTC. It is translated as CASSQEGTGVETQYF.

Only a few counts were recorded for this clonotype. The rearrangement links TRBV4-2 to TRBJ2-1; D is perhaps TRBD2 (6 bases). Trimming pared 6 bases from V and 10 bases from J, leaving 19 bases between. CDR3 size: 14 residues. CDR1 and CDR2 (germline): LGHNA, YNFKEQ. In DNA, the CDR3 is TGTGCCAGCAGTCAGTACTGGACTATTGGCGAGCAGTTCTTC. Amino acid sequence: CASSQYWTIGEQFF.

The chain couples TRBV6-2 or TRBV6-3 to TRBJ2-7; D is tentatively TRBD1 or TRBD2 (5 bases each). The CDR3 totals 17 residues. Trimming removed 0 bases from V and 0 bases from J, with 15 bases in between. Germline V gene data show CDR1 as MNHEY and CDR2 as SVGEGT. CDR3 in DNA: TGTGCCAGCAGTTACTCACCGGCTCGGGGACCCTCCTACGAGCAGTACTTC. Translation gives CASSYSPARGPSYEQYF.

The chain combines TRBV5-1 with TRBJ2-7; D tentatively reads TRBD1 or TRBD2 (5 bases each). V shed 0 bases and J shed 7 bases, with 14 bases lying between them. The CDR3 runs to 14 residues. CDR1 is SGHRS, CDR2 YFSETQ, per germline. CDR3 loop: CASSLGDRIGEQYF. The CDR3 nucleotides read TGCGCCAGCAGCTTGGGGGACCGGATCGGGGAGCAGTACTTC.